These 5 T cell receptor beta chains came from one sample sequenced in a study of CD8+CD57+ T cells in acquired aplastic anemia. Genomic DNA provided the template from which TCR beta VDJ and CDR3 profiles were obtained. From the reads, TCRdb called clonotypes with MiXCR, one entry per CDR3 protein. Here the sample spans 150,000 to 200,000 distinct CDR3 sequences, 64% being singletons. Input material: sorted CD4+, CD8+, or CD8+CD57+ T cells (not recorded which) from PBMCs. These receptor sequences come from a human donor with severe aplastic anemia or a healthy control (not recorded which).

This sequence joins TRBV20-1 and TRBJ1-1, with D maybe TRBD1 (5 bases). V gave up 4 bases and J gave up 1 base, with 7 bases separating them. The CDR3 spans 12 residues. Germline values: CDR1 DFQATT, CDR2 SNEGSKA (reference sequence). The CDR3 loop reads CSAKGRNTEAFF. The CDR3 DNA follows: TGCAGTGCTAAGGGACGGAACACTGAAGCTTTCTTT.

The rearrangement links TRBV29-1 to TRBJ1-1; the D gene is possibly TRBD1 (6 bases). This CDR3 has 12 residues. Germline V lookup: CDR1 SQVTM, CDR2 ANQGSEA. Trimming stripped 7 bases from V and 1 base from J, with 10 bases between. DNA of the CDR3: TGCAGCGCCGGGACAACGAACACTGAAGCTTTCTTT. Translated: CSAGTTNTEAFF.

The table lists this clonotype with many counts. V gene TRBV7-9 combines with J gene TRBJ2-7; no clear D. The CDR3 consists of 12 residues. CDR1 SEHNR and CDR2 FQNEAQ come from the germline V gene (reference sequence). V dropped 5 bases and J dropped 5 bases, with 10 bases sitting between them. The CDR3 DNA is TGTGCCAGCAGCCCTAGGATTCACGAGCAGTACTTC. Amino acids: CASSPRIHEQYF.

The chain is built from TRBV5-1 and TRBJ2-1; 14 bases match TRBD2. This CDR3 comprises 16 residues. Germline V gives CDR1 SGHRS, CDR2 YFSETQ. With V trimmed by 4 bases and J by 8 bases, 8 bases remained unmatched. CDR3 nucleotides: TGCGCCAGCAGCAAAGGGACTAGCGGGAGTATCGATGAGCAGTTCTTC. This sequence encodes CASSKGTSGSIDEQFF.

The chain combines TRBV5-4 with TRBJ1-1; D ambiguous. The CDR3 totals 12 residues. Germline V gene lookup returns CDR1 SGHNT and CDR2 YYREEE (reference sequence). V was trimmed by 4 bases and J by 5 bases, leaving 9 bases between them. CDR3 protein: CASSTPGTEAFF. The CDR3 DNA reads as TGTGCCAGCAGCACCCCGGGGACTGAAGCTTTCTTT.